These T cell receptor beta chains were read from a single sample in a study of blood T cell repertoires in COVID-19. The table came from immunoSEQ multiplex PCR; TCRdb's copy has only in-frame clones and leaves some out. The sample has around 18,000 clones, 89% seen once. The sample consisted of peripheral blood. These receptors were obtained from a man in his sixties with active COVID-19. Both conserved end residues are part of each CDR3. Each record gives: D gene, V gene, clone size, J gene, CDR3 DNA, CDR3 protein. D genes are given only for firm matches. Expanded clones get a size class; other rows say once, few or many, or leave the size out.

>.|TRBV13|.|TRBJ2-2
TGTGCCACCAGGGGCGATGCGAACACCGGGGAGCTGTTTTTT
CATRGDANTGELFF
>.|TRBV18|.|TRBJ2-7
TGTGCCAGCTCACCCCGGCGGCGGGATTCCTACGAGCAGTACTTC
CASSPRRRDSYEQYF
>.|TRBV19|.|TRBJ1-5
TGTGCCAGTACACCCGGGACACAGCCCCAGCATTTT
CASTPGTQPQHF
>TRBD2|TRBV4-1|.|TRBJ2-7
TGCGCCAGCAGCCCCCTTGCTAGCGGGACCTCCTACGAGCAGTACTTC
CASSPLASGTSYEQYF
>TRBD1|TRBV6-5|.|TRBJ1-2
TGTGCCAGCAGTCAAACGACAGGGGTTGGCTACACCTTC
CASSQTTGVGYTF
>.|TRBV5-6|.|TRBJ1-1
TGTGCCAGCAGCGCCAGGTCCTGGATCGTGGAAGACACTGAAGCTTTCTTT
CASSARSWIVEDTEAFF
>.|TRBV6-2/TRBV6-3|once|TRBJ2-5
TGTGCCAGCAGTCATCAAGAGACCCAGTACTTC
CASSHQETQYF
>.|TRBV4-2|.|TRBJ2-3
TGTGCCAGCAGCAAGTACCTAGCAGATACGCAGTATTTT
CASSKYLADTQYF
>TRBD1|TRBV14|.|TRBJ1-2
TGTGCCAGCAGCCAAGGTGGGACGGACAGGGTCGGCTACACCTTC
CASSQGGTDRVGYTF
>.|TRBV7-2|.|TRBJ2-3
TGTGCCAGCAGCTCGGGACTTTCTAGCACAGATACGCAGTATTTT
CASSSGLSSTDTQYF
>TRBD1|TRBV3-1/TRBV3-2|.|TRBJ2-1
TGTGCCAGCAGCCAAGGGAGGGGGACAGGGCCCCGGTTCTTC
CASSQGRGTGPRFF
>TRBD1|TRBV7-9|.|TRBJ2-3
TGTGCCAGCAGCTCACTGATAGCGACAGGGGTGGGCCGAGGGGGTACGCAGTATTTT
CASSSLIATGVGRGGTQYF
>.|TRBV3-1/TRBV3-2|.|TRBJ1-5
TGTGCCAGCAGCCTCAGGGGTGGGACTCAGCCCCAGCATTTT
CASSLRGGTQPQHF
>TRBD1|TRBV11-3|.|TRBJ1-6
TGTGCCAGCAGCTTTGCAGGGGGAGGTGATTCACCCCTCCACTTT
CASSFAGGGDSPLHF
>.|TRBV7-9|.|TRBJ1-6
TGTGCCAGCAGCCCCCGGGTCGAGTCACCCCTCCACTTT
CASSPRVESPLHF
>.|TRBV12-3/TRBV12-4|once|TRBJ2-7
TGTGCCAGCAGTTTTTCCAGGTACTACGAGCAGTACTTC
CASSFSRYYEQYF
>.|TRBV18|.|TRBJ1-1
TGTGCCAGCTCTAGGGGCAGTACGCCGAACACTGAAGCTTTCTTT
CASSRGSTPNTEAFF
>TRBD2|TRBV7-3|.|TRBJ2-3
TGTGCCAGCAGCCATACTAGCGGGAGGATCAACACAGATACGCAGTATTTT
CASSHTSGRINTDTQYF
>TRBD1|TRBV5-4|.|TRBJ1-2
TGTGCCAGCAGCCCGATGACAGGGGGTTATGGCTACACCTTC
CASSPMTGGYGYTF
>.|TRBV30|.|TRBJ2-2
TGTGCCTGGGCAAGAGGAGGGAACACCGGGGAGCTGTTTTTT
CAWARGGNTGELFF